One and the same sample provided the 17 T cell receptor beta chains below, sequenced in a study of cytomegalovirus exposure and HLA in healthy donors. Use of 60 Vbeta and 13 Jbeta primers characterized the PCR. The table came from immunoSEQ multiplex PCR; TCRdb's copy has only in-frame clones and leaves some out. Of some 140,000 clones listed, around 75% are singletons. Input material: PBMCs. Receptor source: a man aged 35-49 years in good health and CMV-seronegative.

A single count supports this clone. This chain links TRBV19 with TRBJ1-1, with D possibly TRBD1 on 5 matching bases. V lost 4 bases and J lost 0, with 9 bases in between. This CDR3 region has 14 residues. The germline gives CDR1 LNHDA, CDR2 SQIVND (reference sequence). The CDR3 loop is CASSRQGVNTEAFF. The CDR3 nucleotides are TGTGCCAGTAGTAGGCAGGGTGTGAACACTGAAGCTTTCTTT.

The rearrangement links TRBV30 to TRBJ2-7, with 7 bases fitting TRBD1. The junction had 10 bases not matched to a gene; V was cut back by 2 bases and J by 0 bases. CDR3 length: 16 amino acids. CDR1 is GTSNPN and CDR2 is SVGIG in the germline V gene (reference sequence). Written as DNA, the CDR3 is TGTGCCTGGAGTACCTTCCGGGACAGTTTCTCCTACGAGCAGTACTTC. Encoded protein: CAWSTFRDSFSYEQYF.

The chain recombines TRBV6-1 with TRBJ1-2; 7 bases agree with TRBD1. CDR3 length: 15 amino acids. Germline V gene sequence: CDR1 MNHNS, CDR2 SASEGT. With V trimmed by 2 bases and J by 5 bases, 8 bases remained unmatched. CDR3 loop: CASSEYRTGYYGYTF. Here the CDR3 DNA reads TGTGCCAGCAGTGAATATCGGACAGGTTATTATGGCTACACCTTC.

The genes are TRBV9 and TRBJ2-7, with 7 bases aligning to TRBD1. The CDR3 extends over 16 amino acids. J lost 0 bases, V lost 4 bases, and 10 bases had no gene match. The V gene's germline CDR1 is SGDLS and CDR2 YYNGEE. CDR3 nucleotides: TGTGCCAGCAGCACCAGGGACAGTCCTTCCTCCTACGAGCAGTACTTC. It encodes CASSTRDSPSSYEQYF.

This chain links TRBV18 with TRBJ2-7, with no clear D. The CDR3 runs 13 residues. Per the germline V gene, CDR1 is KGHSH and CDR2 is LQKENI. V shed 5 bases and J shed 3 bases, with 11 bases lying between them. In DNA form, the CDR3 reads TGTGCCAGCTCAAGCACCTCCGGCTACGAGCAGTACTTC. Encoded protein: CASSSTSGYEQYF. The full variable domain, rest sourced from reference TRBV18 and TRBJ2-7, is NAGVMQNPRHLVRRRGQEARLRCSPMKGHSHVYWYRQLPEEGLKFMVYLQKENIIDESGMPKERFSAEFPKEGPSILRIQQVVRGDSAAYFCASSSTSGYEQYFGPGTRLTVT.

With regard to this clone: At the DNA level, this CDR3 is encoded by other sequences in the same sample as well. In nucleotides, the CDR3 is TGTGCCAGCAGTTTAACTGTCGGAAACACCATATATTTT. It codes for CASSLTVGNTIYF. V usage is TRBV27 and J usage is TRBJ1-3, with D uncertain. The CDR3 sequence is 13 residues long. Deletions cut 2 bases from V and 4 bases from J, with 6 bases between. Germline V gives CDR1 MNHEY, CDR2 SMNVEV (reference sequence).

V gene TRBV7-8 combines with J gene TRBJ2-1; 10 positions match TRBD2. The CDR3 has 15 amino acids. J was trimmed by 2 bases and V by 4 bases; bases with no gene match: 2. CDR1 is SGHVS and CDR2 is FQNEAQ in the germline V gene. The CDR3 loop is CASSSGLATYNEQFF. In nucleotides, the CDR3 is TGTGCCAGCAGCTCGGGACTAGCGACCTACAATGAGCAGTTCTTC.

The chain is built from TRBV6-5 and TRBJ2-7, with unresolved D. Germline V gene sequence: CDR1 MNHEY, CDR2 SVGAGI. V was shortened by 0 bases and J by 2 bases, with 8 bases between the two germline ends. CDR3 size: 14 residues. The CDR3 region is CASSYSSDPYEQYF. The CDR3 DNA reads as TGTGCCAGCAGTTACTCGAGCGACCCCTACGAGCAGTACTTC.

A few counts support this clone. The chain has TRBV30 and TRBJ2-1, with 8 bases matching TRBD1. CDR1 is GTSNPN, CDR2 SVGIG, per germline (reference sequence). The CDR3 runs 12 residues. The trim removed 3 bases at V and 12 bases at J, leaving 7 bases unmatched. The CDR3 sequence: CAWSESTGVQFF. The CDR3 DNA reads TGTGCCTGGAGCGAATCGACAGGGGTGCAGTTCTTC.

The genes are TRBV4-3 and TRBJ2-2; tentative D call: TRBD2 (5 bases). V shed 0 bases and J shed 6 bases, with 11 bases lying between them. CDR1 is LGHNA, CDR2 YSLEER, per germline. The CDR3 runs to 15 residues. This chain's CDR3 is CASSQDSSPAGELFF. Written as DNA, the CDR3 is TGCGCCAGCAGCCAAGATTCTAGCCCGGCCGGGGAGCTGTTTTTT.

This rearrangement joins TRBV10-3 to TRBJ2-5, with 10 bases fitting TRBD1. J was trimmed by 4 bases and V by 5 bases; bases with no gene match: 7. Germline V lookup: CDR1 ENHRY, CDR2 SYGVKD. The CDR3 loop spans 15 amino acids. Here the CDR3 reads CAISFRQGAGETQYF. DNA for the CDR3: TGTGCCATCAGTTTCCGACAGGGGGCGGGAGAGACCCAGTACTTC.

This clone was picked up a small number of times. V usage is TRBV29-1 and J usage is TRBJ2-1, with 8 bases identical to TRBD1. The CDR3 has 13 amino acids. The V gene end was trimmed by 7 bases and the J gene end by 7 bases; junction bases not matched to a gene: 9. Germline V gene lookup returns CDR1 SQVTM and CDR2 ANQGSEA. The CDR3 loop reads CSAQTGVRNEQFF. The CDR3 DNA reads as TGCAGCGCCCAGACAGGGGTCAGGAATGAGCAGTTCTTC.

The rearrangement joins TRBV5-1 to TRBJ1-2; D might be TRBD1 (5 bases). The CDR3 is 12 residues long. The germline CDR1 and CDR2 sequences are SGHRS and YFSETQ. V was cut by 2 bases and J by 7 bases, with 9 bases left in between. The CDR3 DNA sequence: TGCGCCAGCAGCTTCGATAGGGGTGGCTACACCTTC. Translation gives CASSFDRGGYTF.

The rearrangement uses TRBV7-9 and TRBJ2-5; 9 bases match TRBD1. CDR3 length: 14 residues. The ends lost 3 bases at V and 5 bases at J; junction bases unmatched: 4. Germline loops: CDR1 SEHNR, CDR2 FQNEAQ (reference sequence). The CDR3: CASSLGQGKETQYF. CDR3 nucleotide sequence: TGTGCCAGCAGCTTGGGACAGGGCAAGGAGACCCAGTACTTC.

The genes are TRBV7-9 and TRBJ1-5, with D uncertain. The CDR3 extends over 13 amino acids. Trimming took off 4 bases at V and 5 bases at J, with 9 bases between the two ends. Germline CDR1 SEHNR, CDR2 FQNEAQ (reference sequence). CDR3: CASSSTEDQPQHF. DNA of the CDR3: TGTGCCAGCAGCTCCACAGAAGATCAGCCCCAGCATTTT.

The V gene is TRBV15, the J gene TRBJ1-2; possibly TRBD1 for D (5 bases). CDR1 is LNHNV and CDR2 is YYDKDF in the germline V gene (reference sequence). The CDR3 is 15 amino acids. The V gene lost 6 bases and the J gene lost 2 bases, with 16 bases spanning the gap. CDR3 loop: CATRPGGALNYGYTF. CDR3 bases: TGTGCCACCAGGCCGGGAGGGGCTCTCAACTATGGCTACACCTTC.

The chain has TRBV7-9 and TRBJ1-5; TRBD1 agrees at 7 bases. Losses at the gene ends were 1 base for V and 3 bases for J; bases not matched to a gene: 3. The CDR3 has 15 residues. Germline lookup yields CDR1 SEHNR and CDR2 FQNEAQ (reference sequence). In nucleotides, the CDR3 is TGTGCCAGCAGCTTAGGGGGACAGCCCAATCAGCCCCAGCATTTT. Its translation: CASSLGGQPNQPQHF.